These 27 T cell receptor beta chains were all obtained from the same sample, sequenced in a study of blood T cell repertoires in COVID-19. Profiling relied on immunoSEQ multiplex PCR, and the TCRdb table lists in-frame clones only, not all of them. Among fewer than 500,000 clones listed, roughly nine tenths were seen once. The material sequenced was PBMCs or T cells enriched from blood (not recorded which). Source of these receptors: a man in his thirties or forties who had recovered from COVID-19.

This chain joins TRBV5-4 and TRBJ1-2, with TRBD1 matching over 9 bases. V gave up 4 bases and J gave up 3 bases; unmatched junction bases: 10. The CDR3 extends over 16 amino acids. Germline CDR1 SGHNT, CDR2 YYREEE (reference sequence). The CDR3 loop is CASSPRTGVYHYGYTF. DNA of the CDR3: TGTGCCAGCAGCCCAAGGACAGGGGTTTATCACTATGGCTACACCTTC.

This clone was detected only once. The chain carries TRBV2 and TRBJ1-1, with D uncertain. V lost 6 bases to trimming and J lost 3 bases, with 11 bases between them. The V gene's germline CDR1 is SNHLY and CDR2 FYNNEI. The CDR3 sequence is 13 residues long. DNA of the CDR3: TGTGCCAGCAGGGTTCACGGGGACACTGAAGCTTTCTTT. Residues: CASRVHGDTEAFF.

The chain is built from TRBV19 and TRBJ2-2; 12 bases align to TRBD2. The CDR3 is 15 residues long. CDR1 is LNHDA and CDR2 is SQIVND in the germline V gene (reference sequence). V shed 6 bases and J 5 bases; nucleotides not matched to a gene: 4. The CDR3 loop is CASSVGTSGTGELFF. DNA for the CDR3: TGTGCCAGTAGCGTAGGGACTAGCGGGACCGGGGAGCTGTTTTTT.

The chain has TRBV24-1 and TRBJ1-1; 7 bases are a match to TRBD1. Germline CDR1 KGHDR, CDR2 SFDVKD. The CDR3 contains 14 residues. J was trimmed by 7 bases and V by 3 bases; bases with no gene match: 7. The CDR3 DNA sequence: TGTGCCACCAGTGATCCAGACAGGGTGGGTGAAGCTTTCTTT. Translated, it gives CATSDPDRVGEAFF.

The gene calls are TRBV24-1 and TRBJ2-1; 11 bases fit TRBD2. The CDR3 has 18 amino acids. Germline trimming cut 5 bases from V and 0 bases from J; bases unmatched to any gene: 8. Germline CDR1 is KGHDR and CDR2 is SFDVKD. In DNA form, the CDR3 reads TGTGCCACCAGTGTTACTAGCGGGAGTGGGAGCTCCTACAATGAGCAGTTCTTC. Its translation is CATSVTSGSGSSYNEQFF.

This chain joins TRBV30 and TRBJ1-4, with a possible D match to TRBD1 (5 bases). The CDR3 length is 12 residues. V was pared by 2 bases and J by 10 bases, with 11 bases between. Looked up from germline, CDR1 is GTSNPN and CDR2 is SVGIG (reference sequence). In nucleotides, the CDR3 is TGTGCCTGGAGTCGCTGGGGCGGAAAACTGTTTTTT. This sequence encodes CAWSRWGGKLFF.

The chain uses TRBV29-1 and TRBJ2-1; maybe TRBD2 (5 bases). Looked up from germline, CDR1 is SQVTM and CDR2 is ANQGSEA. V lost 4 bases and J 7 bases, leaving 14 bases between the germline ends. The CDR3 runs to 13 residues. In DNA form, the CDR3 reads TGCAGCGTTGTCGTGGGAGTGGGGAATGAGCAGTTCTTC. Translated: CSVVVGVGNEQFF.

The rearrangement uses TRBV5-1 and TRBJ1-1; TRBD1 is a possible D gene (6 bases). The CDR3 is 13 amino acids. The V end lost 4 bases, the J end lost 6 bases, and 13 bases lay between the germline ends. CDR1 and CDR2 (germline): SGHRS, YFSETQ. The chain's CDR3 is CASSIQGFAEAFF. In nucleotides, the CDR3 is TGCGCCAGCAGCATACAGGGTTTCGCTGAAGCTTTCTTT.

This chain joins TRBV18 and TRBJ2-1; tentative D call: TRBD1 (6 bases). CDR1 and CDR2 from the germline V gene are KGHSH and LQKENI. This CDR3 is 15 amino acids long. V gave up 2 bases and J gave up 1 base, with 9 bases separating them. CDR3 nucleotide sequence: TGTGCCAGCTCACCAGACAGGCAATCCTACAATGAGCAGTTCTTC. Its protein is CASSPDRQSYNEQFF.

The genes are TRBV7-6 and TRBJ2-1; possibly TRBD2 for D (5 bases). The CDR3 has 16 residues. Germline V gene data show CDR1 as SGHVS and CDR2 as FNYEAQ. The V gene lost 2 bases and the J gene lost 0 bases, with 11 bases spanning the gap. The CDR3 sequence is CASSLRSTSSYNEQFF. CDR3 DNA: TGTGCCAGCAGCTTAAGATCAACTAGCTCCTACAATGAGCAGTTCTTC. Drawing the rest from reference TRBV7-6 and TRBJ2-1, the complete variable domain is GAGVSQSPRYKVTKRGQDVALRCDPISGHVSLYWYRQALGQGPEFLTYFNYEAQQDKSGLPNDRFSAERPEGSISTLTIQRTEQRDSAMYRCASSLRSTSSYNEQFFGPGTRLTVL.

V and J are TRBV6-6 and TRBJ1-1; 7 nucleotides match TRBD1. The germline CDR1 and CDR2 sequences are MNHNY and SVGAGI (reference sequence). Unmatched junction bases numbered 5, after V lost 4 bases and J lost 0 bases. The CDR3 is 15 residues long. The CDR3 DNA sequence: TGTGCCAGCAGTTTTCTGACAGGGATGAACACTGAAGCTTTCTTT. As protein: CASSFLTGMNTEAFF.

This sequence joins TRBV28 and TRBJ2-1; 11 bases map to TRBD2. The CDR3 length is 16 residues. Unmatched junction bases numbered 5, after V lost 7 bases and J lost 0 bases. Germline CDR1 reads MDHEN; CDR2 reads SYDVKM. The CDR3 coding sequence is TGTGCCAGCACAAGACTAGCGGGGTTCTCCTACAATGAGCAGTTCTTC. This codes for CASTRLAGFSYNEQFF.

The chain uses TRBV29-1 and TRBJ2-7; 16 positions agree with TRBD2. Germline assignment: CDR1 SQVTM and CDR2 ANQGSEA. CDR3 length: 18 residues. V dropped 5 bases and J dropped 4; count of bases not matched to a gene: 14. CDR3 DNA: TGCAGCGTTAAGGGGTACGGGACTAGCGGGAGGGCAGGTTACGAGCAGTACTTC. Protein sequence: CSVKGYGTSGRAGYEQYF.

The chain carries TRBV5-1 and TRBJ2-1, with a possible D match to TRBD2 (6 bases). The CDR3 consists of 14 residues. Trimming removed 1 base at V and 8 bases at J, with 13 bases between. Germline values: CDR1 SGHRS, CDR2 YFSETQ. CDR3 sequence: CASSLLRDLDEQFF. CDR3 DNA: TGCGCCAGCAGCTTGTTAAGGGACTTAGATGAGCAGTTCTTC.

The V call is TRBV5-1, the J call TRBJ2-3, with D possibly matching TRBD1 (6 bases). Germline CDR1 SGHRS, CDR2 YFSETQ. Trimming shortened V by 0 bases and J by 1 base, and 9 bases separated the two germline ends. The CDR3 runs 15 residues. This chain's CDR3 is CASSLGQARTDTQYF. CDR3 bases: TGCGCCAGCAGCTTGGGACAGGCCCGCACAGATACGCAGTATTTT.

This clone has a count of ten or more. This rearrangement joins TRBV19 to TRBJ1-3, with unresolved D. V shed 5 bases and J shed 0 bases, with 14 bases lying between them. CDR1 is LNHDA and CDR2 is SQIVND in the germline V gene (reference sequence). The CDR3 spans 16 residues. The CDR3 protein is CASSPGDGGSGNTIYF. CDR3 coding DNA: TGTGCCAGTAGTCCTGGCGACGGAGGCTCTGGAAACACCATATATTTT.

The J gene is TRBJ1-6, the V gene TRBV30; D might be TRBD1 (6 bases). The CDR3 runs 13 residues. CDR1 and CDR2 (germline): GTSNPN, SVGIG (reference sequence). Trimming stripped 8 bases from V and 7 bases from J, with 15 bases between. The CDR3 is CAVWGLGNSPLHF. CDR3 DNA sequence: TGTGCCGTGTGGGGGCTGGGGAATTCACCCCTCCACTTT.

The chain carries TRBV14 and TRBJ2-5; 8 positions match TRBD1. Germline values: CDR1 SGHDN, CDR2 FVKESK. This CDR3 region has 14 residues. J gave up 4 bases and V 4 bases, and 5 bases lay outside the gene matches. CDR3 nucleotide sequence: TGTGCCAGCAGCCCGACAGGGGTCCGAGAGACCCAGTACTTC. Amino acid sequence: CASSPTGVRETQYF.

This chain joins TRBV19 and TRBJ2-2; TRBD2 matches at 12 bases. Germline CDR1 reads LNHDA; CDR2 reads SQIVND (reference sequence). The CDR3 extends over 17 amino acids. Trimming removed 4 bases from V and 5 bases from J; junction bases left unmatched: 8. CDR3 coding DNA: TGTGCCAGTAGTAGACTAGCGGGAGTGCGAGGAACCGGGGAGCTGTTTTTT. This translates into CASSRLAGVRGTGELFF.

The chain couples TRBV25-1 to TRBJ1-6; 8 bases line up with TRBD1. J gave up 6 bases and V 4 bases, and 8 bases lay outside the gene matches. CDR3 length: 16 amino acids. Germline V lookup: CDR1 MGHDK, CDR2 SYGVNS. The CDR3 DNA reads as TGTGCCAGCAGTGGGGATCGGACAGGGAGTAATTCACCCCTCCACTTT. This gives the protein CASSGDRTGSNSPLHF.

V is TRBV7-2 and J is TRBJ2-7; 11 bases are a match to TRBD2. The J segment lost 3 bases and the V segment lost 2 bases, leaving 12 bases of the junction unmatched. This CDR3 contains 18 residues. Looked up from germline, CDR1 is SGHTA and CDR2 is FQGNSA. DNA for the CDR3: TGTGCCAGCAGCTTAAAGCTAGCGGGAGGTTATCCTTTCTACGAGCAGTACTTC. Its protein product is CASSLKLAGGYPFYEQYF. The full variable domain, with the rest looked up from reference TRBV7-2 and TRBJ2-7, is GAGVSQSPSNKVTEKGKDVELRCDPISGHTALYWYRQSLGQGLEFLIYFQGNSAPDKSGLPSDRFSAERTGGSVSTLTIQRTQQEDSAVYLCASSLKLAGGYPFYEQYFGPGTRLTVT.

The DNA of the CDR3 is TGTGCCTGGAGCGTTAGGAGCTCTGGAAACACCATATATTTT. Amino acids: CAWSVRSSGNTIYF. The rearrangement links TRBV30 to TRBJ1-3; D remains ambiguous. V was shortened by 3 bases and J by 0 bases, with 9 bases between the two germline ends. There are 14 residues in the CDR3. Germline V gene data show CDR1 as GTSNPN and CDR2 as SVGIG (reference sequence).

The chain couples TRBV28 to TRBJ1-5; 8 bases are shared with TRBD1. Trimming at V came to 10 bases and at J to 5 bases, leaving 22 bases not matched to a gene. Per the germline V gene, CDR1 is MDHEN and CDR2 is SYDVKM. This CDR3 has 18 residues. CDR3 in amino acids: CATEPSDRGSPRYQPQHF. The CDR3 coding sequence is TGTGCCACCGAACCTTCCGACAGGGGTTCTCCTCGTTATCAGCCCCAGCATTTT.

This clone was observed once. This sequence joins TRBV5-4 and TRBJ2-1, with 9 bases aligning to TRBD2. The CDR3 contains 15 residues. Germline V CDR1 and CDR2: SGHNT, YYREEE (reference sequence). V shed 4 bases and J 2 bases; nucleotides not matched to a gene: 4. CDR3 protein: CASSPRTSAYNEQFF. The CDR3 DNA sequence: TGTGCCAGCAGCCCCAGGACTAGCGCCTACAATGAGCAGTTCTTC. The variable domain in full, with the rest retrieved from reference TRBV5-4 and TRBJ2-1, is ETGVTQSPTHLIKTRGQQVTLRCSSQSGHNTVSWYQQALGQGPQFIFQYYREEENGRGNFPPRFSGLQFPNYSSELNVNALELDDSALYLCASSPRTSAYNEQFFGPGTRLTVL.

The V gene is TRBV6-7, the J gene TRBJ1-4, with no clear D. TRBV6-7 is an ORF; its function is uncertain. V was pared by 5 bases and J by 0 bases, with 13 bases between. The CDR3 spans 16 residues. The chain's CDR3 is CASSIWASATNEKLFF. The CDR3, as DNA: TGTGCCAGCAGTATATGGGCCTCAGCAACTAATGAAAAACTGTTTTTT.

This clone came up a few times. The genes are TRBV18 and TRBJ2-5; D remains ambiguous. Trimming left V 3 bases short and J 3 bases short, with 5 bases between. CDR3 length: 12 residues. CDR1 and CDR2 from the germline V gene are KGHSH and LQKENI. CDR3 region: CASSPVEETQYF. For the CDR3, the DNA is TGTGCCAGCTCACCGGTAGAAGAGACCCAGTACTTC.

The chain uses TRBV12-5 and TRBJ1-1; a weak D match, TRBD1 (5 bases). V was clipped by 6 bases and J by 1 base, with 12 bases between them. The CDR3 consists of 14 residues. Germline V gene sequence: CDR1 LGHNT, CDR2 FRNRAP. CDR3 protein: CASGGSTGNTEAFF. In DNA form, the CDR3 reads TGTGCTAGTGGGGGCAGTACAGGGAACACTGAAGCTTTCTTT.